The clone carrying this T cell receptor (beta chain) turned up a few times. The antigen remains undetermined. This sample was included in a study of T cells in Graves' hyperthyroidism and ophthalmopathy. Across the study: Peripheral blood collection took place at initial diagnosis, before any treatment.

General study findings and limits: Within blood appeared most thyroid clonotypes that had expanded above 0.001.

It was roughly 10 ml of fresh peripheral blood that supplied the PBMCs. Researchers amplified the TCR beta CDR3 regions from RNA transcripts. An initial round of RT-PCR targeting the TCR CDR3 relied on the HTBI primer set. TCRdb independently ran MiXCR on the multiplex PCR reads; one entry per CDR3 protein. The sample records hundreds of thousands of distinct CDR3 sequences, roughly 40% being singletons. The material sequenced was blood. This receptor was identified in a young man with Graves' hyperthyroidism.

CDR3 DNA sequence: TGCGCCAGCAGGGGACAGGGGGCCTTGAACACTGAAGCTTTCTTT. Its translation: CASRGQGALNTEAFF. The V call is TRBV5-1, the J call TRBJ1-1; 12 positions match TRBD1. The germline gives CDR1 SGHRS, CDR2 YFSETQ. The CDR3 spans 15 residues. V lost 5 bases to trimming and J lost 0 bases; unmatched junction nucleotides: 2.